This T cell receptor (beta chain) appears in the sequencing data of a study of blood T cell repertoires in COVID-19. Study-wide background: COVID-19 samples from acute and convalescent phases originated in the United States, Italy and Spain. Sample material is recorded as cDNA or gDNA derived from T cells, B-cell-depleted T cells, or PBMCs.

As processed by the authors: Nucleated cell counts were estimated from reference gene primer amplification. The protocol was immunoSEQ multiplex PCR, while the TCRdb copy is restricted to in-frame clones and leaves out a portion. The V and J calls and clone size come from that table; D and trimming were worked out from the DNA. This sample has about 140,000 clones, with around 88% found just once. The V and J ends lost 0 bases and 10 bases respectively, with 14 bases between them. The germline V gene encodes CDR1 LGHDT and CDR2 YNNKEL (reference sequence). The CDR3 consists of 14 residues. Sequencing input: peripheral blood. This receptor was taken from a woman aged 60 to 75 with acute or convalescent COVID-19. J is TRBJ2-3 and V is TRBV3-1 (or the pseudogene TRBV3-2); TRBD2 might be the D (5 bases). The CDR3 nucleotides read TGTGCCAGCAGCCAAGATCGGTCGGCGGGTGCGCAGTATTTT. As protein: CASSQDRSAGAQYF.